The source of this T cell receptor beta chain is a study of T-cell memory formation after mild COVID-19 (dated by TCRdb to the early 2020s). As for the study more broadly: TCR sequence clusters from the two donors were largely donor specific. T-cell clones expanding and contracting after mild COVID-19 in two donors were tracked by longitudinal TCRalpha and TCRbeta repertoire sequencing. Two young, previously healthy adult volunteers, one female and one male, were included in the cohort.

Ficoll-Paque density gradient centrifugation was used to isolate PBMCs. Regarding this clonotype: Its antigen is not yet known. No much larger clone exists at a distance of one base, and base qualities are not known.

Results and caveats for the whole study, not just this receptor: The study included only a couple of mild cases, and larger cohorts that include severe cases with pre-infection samples were judged to be necessary. SARS-CoV-2 specificity of the second-wave clones peaking on day 37 was not confirmed. Some responding clones were found in pre-infection memory, which suggests that pre-existing cross-reactive memory T cells took part in the SARS-CoV-2 response. Balanced CD4/CD8 phenotypes were observed for clones contracting from day 15 to 85, whereas a bias towards CD4+ was observed for a second wave of clones expanding from day 15 to 37. Contracting CD4+ clones were found mainly in CM and EM memory subsets, while CD8+ clones were enriched in EMRA.

For sequencing, an Illumina NovaSeq 6000 was employed. TCRalpha and TCRbeta cDNA libraries were built by 5'RACE with constant-segment primers, adding sample barcodes and unique molecular identifiers. RNA was extracted from every sample with Trizol reagent. Amplification of the libraries took two PCR steps, and the second step added a second sample barcode plus Illumina TruSeq adapters. Sequencing of libraries was performed on an Illumina NovaSeq with 2 x 150 bp paired-end reads. Per the original workflow: With migec v1.2.7, reads were demultiplexed and then collapsed into UMI-guided consensus sequences. Using mixcr v2.1.11, UMI consensuses were aligned to TRA and TRB V and J templates and then assembled into clonotypes. Clonotypes were classified as expanded or contracted when called significant by both edgeR and NoisET, with noise models trained on biological replicates. For edgeR calls, the thresholds were a false discovery rate-adjusted p below 0.01 and a log2 fold-change of 1. As an exploratory analysis of dynamics, PCA with hierarchical clustering was applied to max-normalized trajectories of the 1000 most abundant clonotypes. Separately sequenced CD4+ and CD8+ repertoires were used to assign a CD4 or CD8 phenotype to each responding clone. TCRdb redid the processing of the public reads, applying fastp at Q25 and MiXCR, and retained in-frame beta chains. Identical CDR3 protein sequences are pooled into one entry, listed with their most common genes and DNA. The V and J calls and clone size are TCRdb's, not the authors'. Here the sample has a few hundred thousand distinct CDR3 sequences; 25% to 35% occur a single time. Of the sample, 11% falls within the top ten clones.

CDR1 SGHVS and CDR2 FQNEAQ were looked up in the germline V gene. Trimming accounts for 1 base at V and 5 bases at J, while the number of junction bases matched to no gene is 5. Reading from cysteine to phenylalanine, the CDR3 counts 17 amino acids. This entry keeps only the CDR3 DNA: 51 bases, framed from base 1. The chain joins TRBV7-8 to TRBJ2-2, with TRBD2 matching 12 junction bases. The sequence was obtained from an adult woman who had mild COVID-19 (a few samples of this study predate the infection). The sample titles of this study are shuffled in the database, so cell type and time point are left out; the donor was told from shared clones. Source material: PBMCs or a T cell subset sorted from them (not recorded which). Read as DNA, the sequence is TGTGCCAGCAGCTTAGATCTAGCGGGAGGGCCTACCGGGGAGCTGTTTTTT. Protein translation: CASSLDLAGGPTGELFF.